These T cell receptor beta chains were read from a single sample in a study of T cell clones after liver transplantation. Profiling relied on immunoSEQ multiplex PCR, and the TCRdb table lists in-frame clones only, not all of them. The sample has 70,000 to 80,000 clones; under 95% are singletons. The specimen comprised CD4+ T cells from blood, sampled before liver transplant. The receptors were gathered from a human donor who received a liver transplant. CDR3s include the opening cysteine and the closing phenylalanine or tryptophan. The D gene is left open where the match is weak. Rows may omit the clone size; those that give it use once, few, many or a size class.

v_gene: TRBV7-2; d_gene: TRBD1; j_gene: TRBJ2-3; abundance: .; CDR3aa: CASSPRDRGTDTQYF; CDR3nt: TGTGCCAGCAGCCCGCGGGACAGGGGAACAGATACGCAGTATTTT
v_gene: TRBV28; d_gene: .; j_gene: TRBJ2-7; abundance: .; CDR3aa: CAWGVGPYEQYF; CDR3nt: TGTGCCTGGGGGGTTGGGCCATACGAGCAGTACTTC
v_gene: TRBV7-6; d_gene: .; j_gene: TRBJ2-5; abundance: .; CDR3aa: CASSLWEVQETQYF; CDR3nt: TGTGCCAGCAGCTTATGGGAAGTCCAAGAGACCCAGTACTTC
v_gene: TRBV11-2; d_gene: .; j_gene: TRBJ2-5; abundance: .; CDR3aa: CASSSAGWQGETQYF; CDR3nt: TGTGCCAGCAGTTCAGCAGGCTGGCAGGGGGAGACCCAGTACTTC
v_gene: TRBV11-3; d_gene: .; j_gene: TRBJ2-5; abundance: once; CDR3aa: CASSLAGGFRETQYF; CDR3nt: TGTGCCAGCAGCTTAGCAGGGGGGTTTCGGGAGACCCAGTACTTC
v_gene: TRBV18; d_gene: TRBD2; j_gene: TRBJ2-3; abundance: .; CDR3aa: CASSPVVLAGGADTQYF; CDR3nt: TGTGCCAGCTCACCCGTAGTACTAGCGGGAGGCGCAGATACGCAGTATTTT
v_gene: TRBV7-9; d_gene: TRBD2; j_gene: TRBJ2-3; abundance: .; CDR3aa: CASSEGLELIHTQYF; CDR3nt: TGTGCCAGCAGCGAAGGACTAGAACTGATCCATACGCAGTATTTT
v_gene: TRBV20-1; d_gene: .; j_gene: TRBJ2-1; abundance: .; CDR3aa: CSAARGNEQFF; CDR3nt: TGCAGCGCCGCTCGCGGCAATGAGCAGTTCTTC
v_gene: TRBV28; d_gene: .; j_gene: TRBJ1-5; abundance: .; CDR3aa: CATRGPNQPQHF; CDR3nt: TGTGCCACCAGGGGCCCCAATCAGCCCCAGCATTTT
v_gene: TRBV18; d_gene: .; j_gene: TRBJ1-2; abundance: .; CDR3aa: CASSPRRGSYGYTF; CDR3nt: TGTGCCAGCTCACCACGGCGGGGTTCCTATGGCTACACCTTC
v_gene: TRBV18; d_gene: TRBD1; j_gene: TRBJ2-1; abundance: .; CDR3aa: CASSPRTGEYNEQFF; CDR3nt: TGTGCCAGCTCACCTCGGACAGGGGAGTACAATGAGCAGTTCTTC
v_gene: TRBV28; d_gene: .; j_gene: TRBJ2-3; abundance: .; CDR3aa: CASSLWSASSTDTQYF; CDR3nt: TGTGCCAGCAGTTTATGGTCGGCATCTAGCACAGATACGCAGTATTTT
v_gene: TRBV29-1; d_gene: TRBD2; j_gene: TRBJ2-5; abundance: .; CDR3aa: CSAGAGGRETQYF; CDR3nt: TGCAGCGCCGGAGCGGGAGGCCGGGAGACCCAGTACTTC
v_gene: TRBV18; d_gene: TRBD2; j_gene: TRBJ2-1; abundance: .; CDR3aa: CASSPLGTSGNEQFF; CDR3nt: TGTGCCAGCTCACCTCTAGGGACTAGCGGCAATGAGCAGTTCTTC
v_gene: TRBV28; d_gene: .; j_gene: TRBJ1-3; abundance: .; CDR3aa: CASSPGAFTSGNTIYF; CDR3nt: TGTGCCAGCAGCCCAGGGGCATTTACCTCTGGAAACACCATATATTTT
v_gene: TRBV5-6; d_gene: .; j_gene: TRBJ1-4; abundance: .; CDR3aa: CASSLSLAYPATNEKLFF; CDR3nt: TGTGCCAGCAGCTTGAGTTTGGCGTACCCTGCAACTAATGAAAAACTGTTTTTT
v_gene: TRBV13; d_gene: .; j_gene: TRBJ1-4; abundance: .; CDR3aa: CASSRPTGANEKLFF; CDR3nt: TGTGCCAGCAGCCGTCCCACCGGGGCTAATGAAAAACTGTTTTTT
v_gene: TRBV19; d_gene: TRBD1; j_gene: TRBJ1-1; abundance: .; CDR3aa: CASSRGQGADGTEAFF; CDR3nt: TGTGCCAGTAGTAGGGGACAGGGGGCGGATGGCACTGAAGCTTTCTTT
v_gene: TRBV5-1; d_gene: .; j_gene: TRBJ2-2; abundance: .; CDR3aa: CASSLVVGGAPGELFF; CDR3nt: TGCGCCAGCAGCTTGGTAGTCGGGGGCGCGCCCGGGGAGCTGTTTTTT
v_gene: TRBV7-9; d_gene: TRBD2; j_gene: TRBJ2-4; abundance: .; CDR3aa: CASSLVAGAGVVDIQYF; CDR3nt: TGTGCCAGCAGCTTAGTAGCGGGAGCGGGGGTTGTGGACATTCAGTACTTC
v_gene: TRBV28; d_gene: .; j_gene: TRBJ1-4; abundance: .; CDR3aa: CETPEEMEGGRGKLFF; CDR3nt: TGTGAAACGCCGGAGGAAATGGAGGGGGGTAGAGGGAAACTGTTTTTT
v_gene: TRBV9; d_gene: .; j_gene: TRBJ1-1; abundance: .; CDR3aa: CASSVAAGVNTEAFF; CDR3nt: TGTGCCAGCAGCGTAGCGGCAGGGGTAAACACTGAAGCTTTCTTT
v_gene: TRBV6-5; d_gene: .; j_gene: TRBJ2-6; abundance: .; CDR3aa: CASSAYLGANVLTF; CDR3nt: TGTGCCAGCAGCGCCTATCTGGGGGCCAACGTCCTGACTTTC
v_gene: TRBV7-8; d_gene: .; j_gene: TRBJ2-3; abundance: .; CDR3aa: CASSLGTFTDTQYF; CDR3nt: TGTGCCAGCAGCTTAGGGACTTTCACAGATACGCAGTATTTT
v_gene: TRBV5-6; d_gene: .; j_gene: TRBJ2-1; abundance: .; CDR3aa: CASSSLNTPRSEQFF; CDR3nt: TGTGCCAGCAGCTCCCTGAATACCCCTAGGTCTGAGCAGTTCTTC
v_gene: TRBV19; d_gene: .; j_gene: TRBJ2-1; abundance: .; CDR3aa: CASSRLGDEQFF; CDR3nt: TGTGCCAGTAGTAGATTGGGGGATGAGCAGTTCTTC
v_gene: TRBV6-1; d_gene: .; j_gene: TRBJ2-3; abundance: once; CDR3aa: CASSPLSFRADTQYF; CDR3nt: TGTGCCAGCAGCCCCCTTAGTTTTCGGGCAGATACGCAGTATTTT
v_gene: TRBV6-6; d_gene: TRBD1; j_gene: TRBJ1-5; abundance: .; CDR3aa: CASSTGTGLLDQPQHF; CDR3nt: TGTGCCAGCAGTACCGGGACAGGGCTGCTCGATCAGCCCCAGCATTTT
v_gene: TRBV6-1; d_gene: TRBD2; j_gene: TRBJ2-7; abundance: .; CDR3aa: CASSEALAGGTYEQYF; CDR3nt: TGTGCCAGCAGTGAAGCTCTCGCGGGAGGGACCTACGAGCAGTACTTC
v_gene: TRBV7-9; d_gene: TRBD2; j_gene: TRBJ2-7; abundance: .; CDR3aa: CASSVAGGGYEQYF; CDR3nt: TGTGCCAGCAGCGTAGCGGGAGGAGGGTACGAGCAGTACTTC
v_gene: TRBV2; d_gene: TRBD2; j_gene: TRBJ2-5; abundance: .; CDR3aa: CASSARTSVETQYF; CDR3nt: TGTGCCAGCAGTGCCCGGACTAGCGTTGAGACCCAGTACTTC
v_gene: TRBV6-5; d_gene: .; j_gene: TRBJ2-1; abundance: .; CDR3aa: CASSSVGSPYNEQFF; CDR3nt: TGTGCCAGCAGTTCCGTGGGGAGCCCGTACAATGAGCAGTTCTTC
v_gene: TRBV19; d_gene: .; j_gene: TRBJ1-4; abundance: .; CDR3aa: CASKGRGNEKLFF; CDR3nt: TGTGCCAGTAAGGGCCGGGGTAATGAAAAACTGTTTTTT
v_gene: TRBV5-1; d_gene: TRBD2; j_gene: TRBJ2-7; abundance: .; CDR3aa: CASSVSGNSYEQYF; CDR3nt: TGCGCCAGCAGCGTGAGCGGGAACTCCTACGAGCAGTACTTC
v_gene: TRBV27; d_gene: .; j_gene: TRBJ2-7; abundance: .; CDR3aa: CASRQGTGGGEQYF; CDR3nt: TGTGCCAGCAGGCAAGGGACCGGAGGGGGCGAGCAGTACTTC
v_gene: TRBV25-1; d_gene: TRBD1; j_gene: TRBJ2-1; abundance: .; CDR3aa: CASSEPGQGDNEQFF; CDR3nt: TGTGCCAGCAGTGAGCCGGGACAGGGGGACAATGAGCAGTTCTTC
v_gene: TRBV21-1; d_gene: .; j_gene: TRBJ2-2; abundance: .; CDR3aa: CASSKAHRGVNTGELFF; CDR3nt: TGTGCCAGCAGCAAAGCGCATCGGGGAGTGAACACCGGGGAGCTGTTTTTT
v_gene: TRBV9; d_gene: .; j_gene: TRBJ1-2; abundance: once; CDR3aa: CASSVELRGNYGYTF; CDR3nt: TGTGCCAGCAGCGTAGAATTGAGGGGGAACTATGGCTACACCTTC
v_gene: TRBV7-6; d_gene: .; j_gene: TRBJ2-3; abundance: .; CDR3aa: CASSLGADTQYF; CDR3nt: TGTGCCAGCAGCTTAGGGGCAGATACGCAGTATTTT
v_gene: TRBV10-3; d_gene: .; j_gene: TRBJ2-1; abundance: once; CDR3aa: CAISDLNGNEQFF; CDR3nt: TGTGCCATCAGTGATCTAAACGGTAACGAGCAGTTCTTC
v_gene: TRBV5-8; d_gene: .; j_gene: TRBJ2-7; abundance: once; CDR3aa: CASSRLQGIGGQYF; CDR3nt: TGTGCCAGCAGCCGACTACAGGGCATTGGGGGGCAGTACTTC
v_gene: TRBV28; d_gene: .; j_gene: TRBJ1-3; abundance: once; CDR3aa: CASSFGSGNTIYF; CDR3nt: TGTGCCAGCAGTTTCGGTTCTGGAAACACCATATATTTT
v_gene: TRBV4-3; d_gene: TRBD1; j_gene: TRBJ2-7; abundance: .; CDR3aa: CASSHTGTGGHEQYF; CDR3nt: TGCGCCAGCAGCCATACCGGGACAGGGGGTCACGAGCAGTACTTC
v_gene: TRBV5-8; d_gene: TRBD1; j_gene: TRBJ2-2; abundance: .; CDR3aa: CASSLRDRDTGELFF; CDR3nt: TGTGCCAGCAGCTTGCGGGACAGGGACACCGGGGAGCTGTTTTTT
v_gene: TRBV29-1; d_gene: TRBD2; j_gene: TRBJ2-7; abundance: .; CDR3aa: CSAIAGGQYEQYF; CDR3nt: TGCAGCGCAATAGCGGGAGGGCAGTACGAGCAGTACTTC
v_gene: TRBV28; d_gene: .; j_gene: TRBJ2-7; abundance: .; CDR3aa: CASSFQNYEQYF; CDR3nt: TGTGCCAGCAGTTTCCAGAACTACGAGCAGTACTTC
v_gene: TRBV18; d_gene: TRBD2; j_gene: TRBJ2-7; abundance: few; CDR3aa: CASSLAGSLYEQYF; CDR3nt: TGTGCCAGCTCCTTAGCGGGCTCTCTCTACGAGCAGTACTTC
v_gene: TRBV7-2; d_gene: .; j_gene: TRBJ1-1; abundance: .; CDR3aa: CASSGGVRPPEAFF; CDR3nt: TGTGCCAGCAGCGGCGGGGTTCGGCCTCCTGAAGCTTTCTTT
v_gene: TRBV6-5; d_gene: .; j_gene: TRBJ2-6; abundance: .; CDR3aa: CASSSSPGANVLTF; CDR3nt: TGTGCCAGCAGTTCCTCTCCTGGGGCCAACGTCCTGACTTTC
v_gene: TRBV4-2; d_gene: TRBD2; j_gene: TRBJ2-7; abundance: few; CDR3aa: CASSQLSGTSVSEQYF; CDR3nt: TGTGCCAGCAGCCAGCTGTCCGGGACTAGTGTTAGCGAGCAGTACTTC
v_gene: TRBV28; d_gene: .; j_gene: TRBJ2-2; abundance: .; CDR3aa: CASSLIGELFF; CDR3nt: TGTGCCAGCAGTTTAATAGGGGAGCTGTTTTTT
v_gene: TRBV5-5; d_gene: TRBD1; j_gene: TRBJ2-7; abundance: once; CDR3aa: CASSPTGEKQYF; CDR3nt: TGTGCCAGCAGTCCGACAGGGGAGAAGCAGTACTTC
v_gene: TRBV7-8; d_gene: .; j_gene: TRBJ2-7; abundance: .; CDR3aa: CASSAGTFYEQYF; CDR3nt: TGTGCCAGCAGCGCTGGGACTTTCTACGAGCAGTACTTC
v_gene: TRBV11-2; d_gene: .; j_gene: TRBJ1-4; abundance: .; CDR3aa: CASSPTLLRVEKLFF; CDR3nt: TGTGCCAGCAGCCCGACGCTCCTTAGAGTTGAAAAACTGTTTTTT
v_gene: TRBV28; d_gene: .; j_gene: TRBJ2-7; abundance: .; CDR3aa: CASSSGTGSYEQYF; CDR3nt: TGTGCCAGCAGTTCCGGAACAGGGTCCTACGAGCAGTACTTC
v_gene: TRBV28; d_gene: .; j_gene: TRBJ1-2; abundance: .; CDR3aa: CASSQGSGDYGYTF; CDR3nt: TGTGCCAGCAGCCAAGGGTCCGGGGACTATGGCTACACCTTC
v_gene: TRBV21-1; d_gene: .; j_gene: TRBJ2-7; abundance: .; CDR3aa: CASSPGRGALEQYF; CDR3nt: TGTGCCAGCAGCCCTGGGCGGGGGGCCCTCGAGCAGTACTTC
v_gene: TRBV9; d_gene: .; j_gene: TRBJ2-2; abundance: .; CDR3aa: CASSVDPGGSTGELFF; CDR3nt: TGTGCCAGCAGCGTAGATCCCGGGGGTTCCACCGGGGAGCTGTTTTTT